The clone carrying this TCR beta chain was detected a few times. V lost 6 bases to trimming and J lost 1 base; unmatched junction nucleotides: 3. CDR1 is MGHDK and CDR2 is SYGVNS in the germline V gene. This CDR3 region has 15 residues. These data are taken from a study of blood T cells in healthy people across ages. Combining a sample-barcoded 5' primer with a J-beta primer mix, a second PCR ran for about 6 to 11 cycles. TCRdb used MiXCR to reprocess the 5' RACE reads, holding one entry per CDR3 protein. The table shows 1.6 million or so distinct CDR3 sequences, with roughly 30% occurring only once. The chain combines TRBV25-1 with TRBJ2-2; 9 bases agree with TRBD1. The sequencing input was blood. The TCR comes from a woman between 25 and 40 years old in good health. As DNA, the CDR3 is TGTGCCAGCAGGGAGGACAGGGGGAACACCGGGGAGCTGTTTTTT. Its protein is CASREDRGNTGELFF. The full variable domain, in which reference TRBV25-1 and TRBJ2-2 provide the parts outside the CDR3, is EADIYQTPRYLVIGTGKKITLECSQTMGHDKMYWYQQDPGMELHLIHYSYGVNSTEKGDLSSESTVSRIRTEHFPLTLESARPSHTSQYLCASREDRGNTGELFFGEGSRLTVL.